A selection of T cell receptor beta chains follows, all from one sample in a study of blood T cell repertoires in COVID-19. Using immunoSEQ multiplex PCR, the repertoire was profiled, and TCRdb retains in-frame clones only, with some absent. The sample has 280,000 or so clones, roughly 89% seen once; the top ten hold 6% to 6.5%. The sample consisted of PBMCs or T cells enriched from blood (not recorded which). Receptors originate from a woman between 35 and 50 years old who had recovered from COVID-19. Both conserved end residues are part of each CDR3. A D gene is named only where the DNA matches it firmly. The size entry is marked missing in some rows and otherwise reads once, few, many or a size class.

v_call	d_call	clone_size	j_call	cdr3_nt	cdr3_aa
TRBV5-1	TRBD2	NA	TRBJ2-1	TGCGCCAGCAGCCCCACGGTTGCGGGGGATGAGCAGTTCTTC	CASSPTVAGDEQFF
TRBV10-3	NA	NA	TRBJ2-5	TGTGCCATCAGTCCGGCTTCGGGGACCCAGTACTTC	CAISPASGTQYF
TRBV11-3	TRBD2	NA	TRBJ2-1	TGTGCCAGCAGCTCAACGCTAGGGACTAGCGGGAGGGTAAATGAGCAGTTCTTC	CASSSTLGTSGRVNEQFF
TRBV27	NA	NA	TRBJ1-2	TGTGCCAGCAGTTTATCGTGGAGTCCATCAGGGTATGGCTACACCTTC	CASSLSWSPSGYGYTF
TRBV24-1	NA	NA	TRBJ2-6	TGTGCCACCAGTGATGTCGGACAGAATGGGGCCAACGTCCTGACTTTC	CATSDVGQNGANVLTF
TRBV5-1	NA	once	TRBJ1-2	TGCGCCACCGCTGCGGGGGCGTCGGATGGCTACACCTTC	CATAAGASDGYTF
TRBV28	TRBD2	once	TRBJ2-1	TGTGCCAGCAGCCGCCAGAGCGGGGGCACGGATGAGCAGTTCTTC	CASSRQSGGTDEQFF
TRBV6-5	NA	NA	TRBJ1-5	TGTGCCAGCAGTTACGGCGGAGGTCAGCCCCAGCATTTT	CASSYGGGQPQHF
TRBV6-1	NA	NA	TRBJ2-2	TGTGCCAGCAGTGAACTGGGCCAGGGTAGGACCGGGGAGCTGTTTTTT	CASSELGQGRTGELFF
TRBV7-9	TRBD1	NA	TRBJ2-7	TGTGCCAGCAGCTTTGGGACAGGGGGCCACGAGCAGTACTTC	CASSFGTGGHEQYF
TRBV7-9	NA	NA	TRBJ2-7	TGTGCCAGCAGCTTAGTAACTAGCAGATTCTCCTACGAGCAGTACTTC	CASSLVTSRFSYEQYF
TRBV6-5	NA	NA	TRBJ2-1	TGTGCCAGCAGGCTTACGACAGACAATGAGCAGTTCTTC	CASRLTTDNEQFF
TRBV7-8	TRBD2	NA	TRBJ2-3	TGTGCCAGCCGGGACTACCGCACAGATACGCAGTATTTT	CASRDYRTDTQYF
TRBV7-9	NA	NA	TRBJ2-1	TGTGCCAGCAGCTTACTATCTATTTCGATGACCTACAATGAGCAGTTCTTC	CASSLLSISMTYNEQFF
TRBV6-5	TRBD2	NA	TRBJ2-3	TGTGCCAGCAGTTACCGCGGGAGGGACACAGATACGCAGTATTTT	CASSYRGRDTDTQYF
TRBV28	TRBD2	NA	TRBJ2-3	TGTGCCAGCAGTTACGCTAGGTGGGTGCGGGAGGGCACAGATACGCAGTATTTT	CASSYARWVREGTDTQYF
TRBV7-9	NA	NA	TRBJ2-5	TGTGCCAGCAGCTTAGGTGGGCTTTTTGTGGGCCAGTACTTC	CASSLGGLFVGQYF
TRBV28	NA	few	TRBJ2-2	TGTGCCAGCATCGCCGGGGTCACCGGGGAGCTGTTTTTT	CASIAGVTGELFF
TRBV28	TRBD1	few	TRBJ1-3	TGTGCCAGCAGTTTAGGGGACAGCGCGTCTGGAAACACCATATATTTT	CASSLGDSASGNTIYF
TRBV2	NA	NA	TRBJ2-7	TGTGCCAGCAGTTCCCAAGGAACGCGGGACGGAGAGCAGTACTTC	CASSSQGTRDGEQYF
TRBV3-1/TRBV3-2	TRBD1	NA	TRBJ1-6	TGTGCCAGCAGCCAAACGCCGGGACAGGGAAATTCACCCCTCCACTTT	CASSQTPGQGNSPLHF
TRBV28	TRBD1	once	TRBJ1-4	TGTGCCAGCAGTCAACAGGGGAGGACAGGAGGGGAAAAACTGTTTTTT	CASSQQGRTGGEKLFF
TRBV2	TRBD2	NA	TRBJ2-7	TGTGCCAGCAGCCCTCTATGGAGCGGGAGGGCTCGGGAGCAGTACTTC	CASSPLWSGRAREQYF
TRBV5-4	TRBD1	NA	TRBJ1-3	TGTGCCAGCAGCTCAACAGGGGTCGAAGCTGGAAACACCATATATTTT	CASSSTGVEAGNTIYF
TRBV14	TRBD2	NA	TRBJ2-4	TGTGCCAGCAGCCACACAAGCGGGAGGGGAAACATTCAGTACTTC	CASSHTSGRGNIQYF
TRBV4-3	NA	NA	TRBJ1-1	TGCGCCAGCAGCCAAGACCAGGGGTTGAACACTGAAGCTTTCTTT	CASSQDQGLNTEAFF
TRBV7-3	TRBD2	NA	TRBJ2-1	TGTGCCAGCAGCTTGAAATCAGCGGGGCTGAATGAGCAGTTCTTC	CASSLKSAGLNEQFF
TRBV5-6	TRBD1	NA	TRBJ2-1	TGTGCCAGCAGCTTGCAGGGGGTTTTGAATGAGCAGTTCTTC	CASSLQGVLNEQFF
TRBV9	NA	NA	TRBJ2-4	TGTGCCAGCAGCGAGGGAGAGTCTAGGGACATTCAGTACTTC	CASSEGESRDIQYF
TRBV6-5	TRBD1	NA	TRBJ1-1	TGTGCCAGCGACAGGGGGCGTACTGAAGCTTTCTTT	CASDRGRTEAFF
TRBV20-1	TRBD2	NA	TRBJ2-7	TGCAGTGCTAGTCGCCGGGCTAGCGGGAGAGACGAGCAGTACTTC	CSASRRASGRDEQYF
TRBV28	TRBD1	few	TRBJ2-7	TGTGCCGCACCGACAGGGTGGGTCTACGAGCAGTACTTC	CAAPTGWVYEQYF
TRBV18	TRBD2	once	TRBJ2-7	TGTGCCAGCTCACCCCTTTGGGGGGGTGGTTCGACTAGCGGGGTTACCTACGAGCAGTACTTC	CASSPLWGGGSTSGVTYEQYF
TRBV28	NA	once	TRBJ2-3	TGTGCCAGCAGTTTGAACGGGAGTCCGGATACGCAGTATTTT	CASSLNGSPDTQYF
TRBV7-8	TRBD1	NA	TRBJ1-4	TGTGCCAGCACGGAGGGGGCCGCGAATGAAAAACTGTTTTTT	CASTEGAANEKLFF
TRBV6-5	TRBD2	NA	TRBJ2-7	TGTGCCAGCAGTTACTCGATCTTAGCGGGAGGCTACGAGCAGTACTTC	CASSYSILAGGYEQYF
TRBV7-2	NA	NA	TRBJ2-7	TGTGCCAGCAGCTTAGCGGGAGTTGTACGATCTCCCTACGAGCAGTACTTC	CASSLAGVVRSPYEQYF
TRBV28	NA	NA	TRBJ1-1	TGTGCCGGACCAGGGCAGGTTTTAGGTTTGGACACTGAAGCTTTCTTT	CAGPGQVLGLDTEAFF
TRBV4-3	NA	NA	TRBJ1-2	TGCGCCAGCAGCCCCTCGGGGTCCAGCGGCTATGGCTACACCTTC	CASSPSGSSGYGYTF
TRBV28	NA	NA	TRBJ1-2	TGTGCCAGCAGCCGTAGGGTCCGGGAAAACTATGGCTACACCTTC	CASSRRVRENYGYTF
TRBV30	TRBD1	once	TRBJ2-3	TGTGCCTGGGTCACCGGGGACAGGCGGGAAGATACGCAGTATTTT	CAWVTGDRREDTQYF
TRBV29-1	TRBD2	once	TRBJ2-1	TGCAGCGTCCGTTTACAGGCGGGACTAGGGATTGAGCAGTTCTTC	CSVRLQAGLGIEQFF
TRBV6-2/TRBV6-3	TRBD1	once	TRBJ2-7	TGTGCCAGCAGTTACTTCGGACAGGGGTCAAGGGAGCAGTACTTC	CASSYFGQGSREQYF
TRBV5-6	TRBD1	NA	TRBJ2-2	TGTGCCAGCAGCTTGCGGGACAGGGACACCGGGGAGCTGTTTTTT	CASSLRDRDTGELFF
TRBV28	TRBD2	NA	TRBJ2-7	TGTGCCAGCAGTTTATGGCTAGCGGGTTCCTACGAGCAGTACTTC	CASSLWLAGSYEQYF